The 5 T cell receptor beta chains below all came from one sample that was sequenced in a study of blood T cell repertoires in COVID-19. Using immunoSEQ multiplex PCR, the repertoire was profiled, and TCRdb retains in-frame clones only, with some absent. Among just over 300,000 clones, 90% were seen once, and the ten largest hold 3.5% to 4.5%. Input material: PBMCs or T cells enriched from blood (not recorded which). These receptor sequences come from a woman between 18 and 29 years old with acute COVID-19.

This chain connects TRBV10-3 to TRBJ2-5; TRBD1 might be the D (5 bases). This CDR3 is 14 amino acids long. Trimming removed 4 bases at V and 2 bases at J, with 11 bases between. Germline V lookup: CDR1 ENHRY, CDR2 SYGVKD. CDR3 sequence (DNA): TGTGCCATCAGTGCTCTGGGGCAGCAAGAGACCCAGTACTTC. This gives the protein CAISALGQQETQYF.

V and J are TRBV7-9 and TRBJ2-5, with D possibly matching TRBD2 (5 bases). Trimming removed 5 bases at V and 5 bases at J, with 15 bases between. CDR1 SEHNR and CDR2 FQNEAQ come from the germline V gene (reference sequence). This CDR3 is 14 amino acids long. DNA of the CDR3: TGTGCCAGCAGCCAAGCATGGGAGCGGGAGACCCAGTACTTC. It codes for CASSQAWERETQYF. Using reference TRBV7-9 and TRBJ2-5 for the parts outside the CDR3, the full variable domain is DTGVSQNPRHKITKRGQNVTFRCDPISEHNRLYWYRQTLGQGPEFLTYFQNEAQLEKSRLLSDRFSAERPKGSFSTLEIQRTEQGDSAMYLCASSQAWERETQYFGPGTRLLVL.

This chain uses TRBV7-3 with TRBJ2-7; 8 bases align to TRBD1. The CDR3 sequence is 15 residues long. Germline lookup yields CDR1 SGHTA and CDR2 FQGTGA. Trimming cost V 6 bases and J 5 bases; bases outside gene matches: 12. This CDR3 reads CASSPSRTGWDEQYF. CDR3 nucleotide sequence: TGTGCCAGCAGTCCCTCTAGGACAGGGTGGGACGAGCAGTACTTC.

The CDR3 sequence: CASTLMADSNQPQHF. The CDR3 coding sequence is TGTGCCAGCACCCTTATGGCAGATAGCAATCAGCCCCAGCATTTT. This sequence joins TRBV4-2 and TRBJ1-5; D is ambiguous. There are 15 residues in the CDR3. V was pared by 7 bases and J by 0 bases, with 13 bases between. Germline V lookup: CDR1 LGHNA, CDR2 YNFKEQ.

This chain connects TRBV5-6 to TRBJ1-1; D not certain. Germline loops: CDR1 SGHDT, CDR2 YYEEEE. The CDR3 contains 14 residues. V lost 0 bases and J lost 1, with 7 bases in between. DNA of the CDR3: TGTGCCAGCAGCTTGGGCGGCAGGAACACTGAAGCTTTCTTT. The encoded protein is CASSLGGRNTEAFF.